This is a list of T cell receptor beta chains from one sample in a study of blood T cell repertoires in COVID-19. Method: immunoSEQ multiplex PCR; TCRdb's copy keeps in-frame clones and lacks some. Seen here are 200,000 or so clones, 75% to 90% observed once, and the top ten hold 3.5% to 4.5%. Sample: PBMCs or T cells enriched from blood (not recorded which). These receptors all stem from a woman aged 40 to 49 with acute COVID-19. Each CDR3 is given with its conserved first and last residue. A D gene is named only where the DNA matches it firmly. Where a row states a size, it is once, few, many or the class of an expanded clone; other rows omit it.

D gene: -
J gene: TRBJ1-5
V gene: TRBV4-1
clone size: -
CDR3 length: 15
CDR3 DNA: TGCGCCAGCAGCCATTACATCGGGGGGGGGCAGCCCCAGCATTTT
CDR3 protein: CASSHYIGGGQPQHF

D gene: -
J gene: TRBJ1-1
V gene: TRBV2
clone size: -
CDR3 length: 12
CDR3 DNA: TGTGCCAGCAGTACACGAGGCACTGAAGCTTTCTTT
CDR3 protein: CASSTRGTEAFF

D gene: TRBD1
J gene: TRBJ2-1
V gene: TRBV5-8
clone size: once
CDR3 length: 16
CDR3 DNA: TGTGCCAGCAGCTCCCGCCTGAGGACAGGGGTCAATGAGCAGTTCTTC
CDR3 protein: CASSSRLRTGVNEQFF

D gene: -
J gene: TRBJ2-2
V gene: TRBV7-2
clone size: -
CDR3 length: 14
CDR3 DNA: TGTGCCAGCAGCCAGGGTTGGGGTGACGGGGAGCTGTTTTTT
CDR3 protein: CASSQGWGDGELFF

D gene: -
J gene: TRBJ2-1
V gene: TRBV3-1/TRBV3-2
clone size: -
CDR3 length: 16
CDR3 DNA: TGTGCCAGCAGCCAAGACCCTACTAGCTTCTACAATGAGCAGTTCTTC
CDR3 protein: CASSQDPTSFYNEQFF

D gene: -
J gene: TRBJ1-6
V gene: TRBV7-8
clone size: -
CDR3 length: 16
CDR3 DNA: TGTGCCAGCAGACAAGTCCGGGGGATACATAATTCACCCCTCCACTTT
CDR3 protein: CASRQVRGIHNSPLHF

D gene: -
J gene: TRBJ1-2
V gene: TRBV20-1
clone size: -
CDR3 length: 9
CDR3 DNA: TGCAGTGCCCCACAAGGCTACACCTTC
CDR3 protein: CSAPQGYTF

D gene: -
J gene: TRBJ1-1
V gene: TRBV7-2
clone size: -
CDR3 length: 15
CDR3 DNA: TGTGCCAGCAGCGCCCACATAAACATGAACACTGAAGCTTTCTTT
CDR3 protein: CASSAHINMNTEAFF

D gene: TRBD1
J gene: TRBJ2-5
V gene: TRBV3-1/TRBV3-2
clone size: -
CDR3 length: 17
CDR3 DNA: TGTGCCAGCAGCCAAGACCAGGGGACAGGGACCCAAGAGACCCAGTACTTC
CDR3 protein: CASSQDQGTGTQETQYF

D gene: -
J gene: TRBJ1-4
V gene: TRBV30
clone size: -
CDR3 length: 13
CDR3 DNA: TGTGCCTGGAGTGTAGGGCGGGGAGAAAAACTGTTTTTT
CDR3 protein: CAWSVGRGEKLFF

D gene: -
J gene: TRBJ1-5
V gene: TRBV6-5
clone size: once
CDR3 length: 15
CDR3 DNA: TGTGCCAGCAGTTGGTTACCGCGGGTCAATCAGCCCCAGCATTTT
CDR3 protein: CASSWLPRVNQPQHF

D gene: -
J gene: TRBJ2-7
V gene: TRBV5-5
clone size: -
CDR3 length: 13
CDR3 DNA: TGTGCCAGCAGCTACCGACAGTCCTACGAGCAGTACTTC
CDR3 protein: CASSYRQSYEQYF

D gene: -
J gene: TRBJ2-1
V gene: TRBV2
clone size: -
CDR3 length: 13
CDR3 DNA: TGTGCCAGCAGTGCGCGGGCTTACAATGAGCAGTTCTTC
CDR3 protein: CASSARAYNEQFF

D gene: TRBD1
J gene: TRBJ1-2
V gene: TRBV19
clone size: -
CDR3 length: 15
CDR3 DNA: TGTGCCAGTAGTACAGCCCCGGGACAGGCCTATGGCTACACCTTC
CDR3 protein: CASSTAPGQAYGYTF

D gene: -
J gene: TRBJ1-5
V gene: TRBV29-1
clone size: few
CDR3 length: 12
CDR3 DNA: TGCAGCGTTGTGCAGGCAACCGAACCGGAGCATTTT
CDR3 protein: CSVVQATEPEHF

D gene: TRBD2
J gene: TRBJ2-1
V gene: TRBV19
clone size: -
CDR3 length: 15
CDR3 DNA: TGTGCCAGTAGTACCAGCGGGGGCACGAACAATGAGCAGTTCTTC
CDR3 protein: CASSTSGGTNNEQFF

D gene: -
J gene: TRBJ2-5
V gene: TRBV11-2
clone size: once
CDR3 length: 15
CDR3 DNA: TGTGCCAGCAGCTTTGGACAGAGACCCCAAGAGACCCAGTACTTC
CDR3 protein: CASSFGQRPQETQYF

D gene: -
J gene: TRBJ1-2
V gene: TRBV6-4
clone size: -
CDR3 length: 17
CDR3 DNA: TGTGCCAGCAGTGTCGTCGGGCAGGGGCAGAATAACTATGGCTACACCTTC
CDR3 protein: CASSVVGQGQNNYGYTF

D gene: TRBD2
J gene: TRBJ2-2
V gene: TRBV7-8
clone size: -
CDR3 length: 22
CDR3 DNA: TGTGCCAGCAGCTTATTTTTTAAGTATCGGGCTAGCGGGGCTTCGAACACCGGGGAGCTGTTTTTT
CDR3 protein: CASSLFFKYRASGASNTGELFF

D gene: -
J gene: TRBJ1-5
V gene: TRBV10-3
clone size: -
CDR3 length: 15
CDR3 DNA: TGTGCCATCAGTGGCGAGGACAGTAGCAATCAGCCCCAGCATTTT
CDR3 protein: CAISGEDSSNQPQHF

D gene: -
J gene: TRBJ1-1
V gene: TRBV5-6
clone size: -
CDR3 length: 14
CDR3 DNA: TGTGCCAGCAGCCCCGTACTAGGGAACACTGAAGCTTTCTTT
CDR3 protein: CASSPVLGNTEAFF

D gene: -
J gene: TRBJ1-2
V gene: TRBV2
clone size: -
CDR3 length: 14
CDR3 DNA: TGTGCCAGCAGTGGGCAAGGAGGGAAGGGCGGCTACACCTTC
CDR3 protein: CASSGQGGKGGYTF

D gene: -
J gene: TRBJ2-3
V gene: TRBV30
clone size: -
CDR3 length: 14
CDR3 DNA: TGTGCCTGGGGTTCGGGTAGCTCGACAGATACGCAGTATTTT
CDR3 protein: CAWGSGSSTDTQYF

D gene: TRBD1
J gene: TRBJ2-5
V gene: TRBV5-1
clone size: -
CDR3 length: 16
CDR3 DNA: TGCGCCAGCAGCTTGGATTCAGGGGGAGTCCAAGAGACCCAGTACTTC
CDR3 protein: CASSLDSGGVQETQYF

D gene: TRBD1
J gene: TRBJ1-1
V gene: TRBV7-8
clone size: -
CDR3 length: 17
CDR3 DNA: TGTGCCAGCAGCTTAGCACGGACAGGGTTGAAAAAGACTGAAGCTTTCTTT
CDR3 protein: CASSLARTGLKKTEAFF

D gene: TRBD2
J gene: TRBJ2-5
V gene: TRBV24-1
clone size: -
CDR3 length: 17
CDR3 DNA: TGTGCCACCAGTGCCCGGGGGGGACTCAAGGAAGGAGAGACCCAGTACTTC
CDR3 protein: CATSARGGLKEGETQYF

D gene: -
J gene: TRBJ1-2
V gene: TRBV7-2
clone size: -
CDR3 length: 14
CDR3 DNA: TGTGCCAGCAGCCCGGTGGGGGGGCTGACTGGCTACACCTTC
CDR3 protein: CASSPVGGLTGYTF

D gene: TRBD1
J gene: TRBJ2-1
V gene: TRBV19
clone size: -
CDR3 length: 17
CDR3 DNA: TGTGCCAGTAGTATACTATTAGACAGGGTGAGAAACAATGAGCAGTTCTTC
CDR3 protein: CASSILLDRVRNNEQFF

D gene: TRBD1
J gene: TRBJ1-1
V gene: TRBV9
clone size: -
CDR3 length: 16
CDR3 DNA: TGTGCCAGCAGTTCGACAGGGAGCGAACCTTTCACTGAAGCTTTCTTT
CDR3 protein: CASSSTGSEPFTEAFF

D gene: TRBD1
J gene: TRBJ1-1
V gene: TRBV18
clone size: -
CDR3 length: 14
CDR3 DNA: TGTGCCAGCTCCCCGACAGGGTCGGGCACTGAAGCTTTCTTT
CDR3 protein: CASSPTGSGTEAFF

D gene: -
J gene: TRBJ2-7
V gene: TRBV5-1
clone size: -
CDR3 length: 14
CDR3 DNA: TGCGCCAGCAGCCGGGGGGCTACCCCCTACGAGCAGTACTTC
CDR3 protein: CASSRGATPYEQYF

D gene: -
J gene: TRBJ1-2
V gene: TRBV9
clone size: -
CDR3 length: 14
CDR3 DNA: TGTGCCAGCAGCGTAGTCCAGGGATCCTATGGCTACACCTTC
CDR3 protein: CASSVVQGSYGYTF